What follows are 24 T cell receptor beta chains derived from one specimen sequenced in a study of blood T cell repertoires in COVID-19. Profiled with immunoSEQ multiplex PCR; TCRdb holds only in-frame clones, not every one. The sample yields roughly 250,000 clones, around 90% seen once. Sequencing was performed on peripheral blood. Receptors originate from a man in his 60s who had recovered from COVID-19.

The chain is built from TRBV9 and TRBJ1-6; 9 bases line up with TRBD1. V trimming: 3 bases; J trimming: 10 bases; junction bases outside the gene matches: 2. This CDR3 is 13 amino acids long. Looked up from germline, CDR1 is SGDLS and CDR2 is YYNGEE. CDR3 in amino acids: CASSDRGRSPLHF. The CDR3 nucleotides are TGTGCCAGCAGCGACAGGGGGCGCTCACCCCTCCACTTT.

The chain links TRBV21-1 to TRBJ2-1; the table's D call of TRBD1 was not tested on the DNA. TRBV21-1 is reported as a pseudogene. The CDR3 sequence is 15 residues long. This CDR3 reads CASSGRDRAEDEEFF. As DNA, the CDR3 is TGTGCCAGCAGCGGACGGGACAGGGCGGAGGACGAGGAGTTCTTC.

The CDR3 DNA follows: TGTGCCAGCAGCTTTGCGGATGAAGCTTTCTTT. Translating it yields CASSFADEAFF. The chain carries TRBV13 and TRBJ1-1; D not certain. The V and J ends lost 3 bases and 7 bases respectively, with 6 bases between them. Germline V CDR1 and CDR2: PRHDT, FYEKMQ (reference sequence). The CDR3 runs 11 residues.

The chain employs TRBV14 and TRBJ2-1; TRBD1 aligns across 9 bases. Germline loops: CDR1 SGHDN, CDR2 FVKESK. The V and J ends lost 4 bases and 3 bases, in that order; junction bases with no gene match: 4. This CDR3 has 15 amino acids. CDR3 protein: CASSRRDRDYNEQFF. The CDR3, as DNA: TGTGCCAGCAGCCGCCGGGACAGGGACTACAATGAGCAGTTCTTC.

The table lists this clone with a count of one. The chain is built from TRBV5-1 and TRBJ2-1, with D possibly being TRBD2 (6 bases). Trimming removed 2 bases at V and 8 bases at J, with 11 bases between. The CDR3 runs 13 residues. Germline V gene sequence: CDR1 SGHRS, CDR2 YFSETQ. CDR3 in amino acids: CASSLLGDYEQFF. CDR3 nucleotide sequence: TGCGCCAGCAGCTTACTAGGGGACTATGAGCAGTTCTTC.

This rearrangement joins TRBV7-2 to TRBJ1-2, with a tentative D call TRBD1 (5 bases). The ends were cut back, 0 bases at V and 6 bases at J, with 11 bases in the middle. This CDR3 spans 14 amino acids. The V gene's germline CDR1 is SGHTA and CDR2 FQGNSA. The CDR3 loop reads CASSLAGGGNGYTF. CDR3 nucleotides: TGTGCCAGCAGCTTAGCTGGGGGAGGGAATGGCTACACCTTC.

The gene calls are TRBV29-1 and TRBJ1-2; D may be TRBD1 (5 bases). The CDR3 extends over 11 amino acids. V was shortened by 5 bases and J by 6 bases, with 10 bases between the two germline ends. Germline assignment: CDR1 SQVTM and CDR2 ANQGSEA. CDR3 loop: CSVTGLDGYTF. CDR3 DNA sequence: TGCAGCGTTACAGGTTTGGATGGCTACACCTTC.

The rearrangement links TRBV2 to TRBJ2-1; 7 nucleotides align to TRBD2. Germline CDR1 SNHLY, CDR2 FYNNEI. The CDR3 loop spans 16 amino acids. The junction had 12 bases not matched to a gene; V was cut back by 8 bases and J by 2 bases. CDR3 sequence reads: CASLYKSGTTYNEQFF. The DNA for the CDR3 is TGTGCCAGCCTTTACAAATCCGGGACTACCTACAATGAGCAGTTCTTC.

This chain connects TRBV15 to TRBJ2-6; perhaps TRBD1 as D (5 bases). The CDR3 runs 16 residues. The V and J ends lost 3 bases and 0 bases respectively, with 9 bases between them. The V gene's germline CDR1 is LNHNV and CDR2 YYDKDF (reference sequence). CDR3 region: CATSSYQGSGANVLTF. For the CDR3, the DNA is TGTGCCACCAGCAGTTATCAGGGCTCTGGGGCCAACGTCCTGACTTTC.

The rearrangement uses TRBV7-9 and TRBJ2-7; TRBD1 agrees at 9 bases. Germline V gene lookup returns CDR1 SEHNR and CDR2 FQNEAQ (reference sequence). This CDR3 comprises 16 residues. V lost 0 bases to trimming and J lost 4 bases; unmatched junction nucleotides: 7. This CDR3 is CASSLASPGQGYEQYF. As DNA, the CDR3 is TGTGCCAGCAGCTTAGCATCTCCGGGACAGGGTTACGAGCAGTACTTC.

The chain uses TRBV2 and TRBJ2-3; D perhaps matches TRBD1 (6 bases). Germline CDR1 is SNHLY and CDR2 is FYNNEI. The CDR3 length is 15 residues. V was clipped by 8 bases and J by 0 bases, with 15 bases between them. The CDR3 sequence is CASETGSSSTDTQYF. The CDR3 nucleotides read TGTGCCAGCGAAACAGGGTCTTCTAGCACAGATACGCAGTATTTT. The full variable domain, with the rest looked up from reference TRBV2 and TRBJ2-3, is EPEVTQTPSHQVTQMGQEVILRCVPISNHLYFYWYRQILGQKVEFLVSFYNNEISEKSEIFDDQFSVERPDGSNFTLKIRSTKLEDSAMYFCASETGSSSTDTQYFGPGTRLTVL.

This sequence joins TRBV10-1 and TRBJ2-5, with 9 bases lining up with TRBD1. The length of the CDR3 is 13 residues. The germline CDR1 and CDR2 sequences are WNHNN and SYGVQD (reference sequence). Unmatched junction bases numbered 4, after V lost 5 bases and J lost 6 bases. CDR3 nucleotide sequence: TGCGCCAGCAGTCTACAGGGGGCTAAGACCCAGTACTTC. Translated, it gives CASSLQGAKTQYF.

V and J are TRBV6-7 and TRBJ2-3; 8 bases align to TRBD2. TRBV6-7 is treated as an ORF (open reading frame) with a function not yet certain. The CDR3 contains 15 residues. V lost 7 bases to trimming and J lost 5 bases; unmatched junction nucleotides: 11. CDR3 bases: TGTGCCAGCACCAACACGGGGGGGGTACGAGATACGCAGTATTTT. This sequence encodes CASTNTGGVRDTQYF.

About this clone itself: Sequence at one end of the junction differs from germline and may be a read error. The chain is built from TRBV27 and TRBJ2-3, with 8 positions matching TRBD1. Germline V gene data show CDR1 as MNHEY and CDR2 as SMNVEV (reference sequence). The CDR3 extends over 14 amino acids. The CDR3 nucleotides are TGTGCCAGCAGCCCCACGTCAGGTACAGGGGGTTTATCCTTT. Residues: CASSPTSGTGGLSF.

This chain links TRBV7-9 with TRBJ1-6, with 7 bases fitting TRBD1. The germline V gene encodes CDR1 SEHNR and CDR2 FQNEAQ (reference sequence). The CDR3 consists of 15 residues. The junction had 6 bases not matched to a gene; V was cut back by 4 bases and J by 6 bases. The CDR3 region is CASSSRDSPNSPLHF. The CDR3 region has the DNA TGTGCCAGCAGCTCCCGGGACAGCCCTAATTCACCCCTCCACTTT.

This rearrangement joins TRBV6-5 to TRBJ1-5; 9 bases are a match to TRBD1. V was clipped by 6 bases and J by 2 bases; unmatched bases: 5. Germline-derived CDR1 and CDR2 are MNHEY and SVGAGI. The CDR3 is 15 residues long. This chain's CDR3 is CASRKGDRGNQPQHF. The DNA of the CDR3 is TGTGCCAGCAGAAAAGGGGACAGGGGCAATCAGCCCCAGCATTTT.

The gene calls are TRBV3-1 (or the pseudogene TRBV3-2) and TRBJ2-2, with 8 bases aligning to TRBD2. V lost 1 base and J lost 0; bases outside the gene matches: 4. CDR1 LGHDT and CDR2 YNNKEL come from the germline V gene (reference sequence). This CDR3 comprises 17 residues. The CDR3 spells CASSQVISGANTGELFF. Written as DNA, the CDR3 is TGTGCCAGCAGCCAAGTGATTAGCGGGGCGAACACCGGGGAGCTGTTTTTT.

The chain combines TRBV7-9 with TRBJ1-4, with D perhaps TRBD1 (5 bases). The CDR3 consists of 15 residues. Deletions cut 0 bases from V and 8 bases from J, with 13 bases between. Germline V gene lookup returns CDR1 SEHNR and CDR2 FQNEAQ (reference sequence). CDR3 bases: TGTGCCAGCAGCTTAGCAGTCGGGGGACGGGAAAAACTGTTTTTT. It codes for CASSLAVGGREKLFF.

The table lists this clone with a count of one. This chain joins TRBV5-4 and TRBJ2-7; 10 nucleotides line up with TRBD1. Trimming took 4 bases from V and 5 from J; bases not matched to a gene: 9. CDR1 is SGHNT and CDR2 is YYREEE in the germline V gene (reference sequence). The CDR3 length is 15 residues. The CDR3 sequence: CASSRAGTGVHEQYF. The CDR3 region has the DNA TGTGCCAGCAGCAGAGCCGGGACAGGGGTCCACGAGCAGTACTTC.

The table lists this clone with a count of one. The chain recombines TRBV5-1 with TRBJ1-1; no reliable D call. V was trimmed by 5 bases and J by 1 base, leaving 12 bases between them. The CDR3 is 14 residues long. Germline CDR1 is SGHRS and CDR2 is YFSETQ. Here the CDR3 DNA reads TGCGCCAGCAGTAGAATAGGAGCGAACACTGAAGCTTTCTTT. It specifies CASSRIGANTEAFF.

About this clone itself: The junction departs from the called germline gene at one end, perhaps through a read error. This chain uses TRBV5-1 with TRBJ2-1, with D hard to call. This CDR3 contains 15 residues. Per germline, CDR1 SGHRS and CDR2 YFSETQ. In DNA, the CDR3 is TGCGCCAGCAGCCGGCTGGGCCACTCCGACAATGAGCAGTTCTTC. This codes for CASSRLGHSDNEQFF.

V gene TRBV10-3 combines with J gene TRBJ2-7, with 10 bases lining up with TRBD2. Germline CDR1 reads ENHRY; CDR2 reads SYGVKD. The CDR3 extends over 17 amino acids. J gave up 3 bases and V 6 bases, and 14 bases lay outside the gene matches. The CDR3 loop is CAISHLAGDFSNYEQYF. CDR3 in DNA: TGTGCCATCAGCCACCTAGCGGGGGATTTCTCTAACTACGAGCAGTACTTC.

A single count supports this clone. V is TRBV4-2 and J is TRBJ1-6; D is undetermined. Trimming removed 2 bases at V and 7 bases at J, with 9 bases between. CDR1 is LGHNA, CDR2 YNFKEQ, per germline. The CDR3 runs 14 residues. The CDR3 protein is CASSQLGENSPLHF. DNA of the CDR3: TGTGCCAGCAGCCAACTCGGGGAGAATTCACCCCTCCACTTT.

The chain has TRBV5-6 and TRBJ2-2; D is possibly TRBD2 (5 bases). The germline V and J ends were trimmed by 0 bases and 5 bases, with 14 bases remaining between them. CDR1 SGHDT and CDR2 YYEEEE come from the germline V gene. This CDR3 region has 16 residues. The CDR3 region has the DNA TGTGCCAGCAGCTTGGCCGCTGGACTCCTAACCGGGGAGCTGTTTTTT. Residues: CASSLAAGLLTGELFF.